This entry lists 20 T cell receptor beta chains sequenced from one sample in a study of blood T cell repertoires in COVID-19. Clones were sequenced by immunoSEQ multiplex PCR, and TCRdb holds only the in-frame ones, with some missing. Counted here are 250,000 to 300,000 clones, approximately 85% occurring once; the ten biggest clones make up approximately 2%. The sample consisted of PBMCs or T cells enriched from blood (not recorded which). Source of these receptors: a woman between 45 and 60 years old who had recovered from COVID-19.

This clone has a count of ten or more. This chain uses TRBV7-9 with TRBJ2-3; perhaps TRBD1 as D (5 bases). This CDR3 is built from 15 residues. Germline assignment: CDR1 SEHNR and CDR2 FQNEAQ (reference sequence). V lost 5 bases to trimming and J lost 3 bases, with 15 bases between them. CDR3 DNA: TGTGCCAGCAGCCTGGGGCAGGATAGGACAGATACGCAGTATTTT. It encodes CASSLGQDRTDTQYF.

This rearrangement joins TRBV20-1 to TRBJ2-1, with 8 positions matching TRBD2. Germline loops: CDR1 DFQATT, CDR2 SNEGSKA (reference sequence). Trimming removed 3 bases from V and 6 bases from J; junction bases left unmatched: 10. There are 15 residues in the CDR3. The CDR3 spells CSASSPLGLGNEQFF. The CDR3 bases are TGCAGTGCTAGTTCCCCCTTGGGACTAGGCAATGAGCAGTTCTTC.

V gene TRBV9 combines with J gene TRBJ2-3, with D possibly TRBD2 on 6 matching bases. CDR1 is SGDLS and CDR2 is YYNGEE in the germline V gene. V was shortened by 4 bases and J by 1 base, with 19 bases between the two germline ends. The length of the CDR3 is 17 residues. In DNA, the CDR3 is TGTGCCAGCAGCAAAAGGGCGGGGCCGGCGGGCACAGATACGCAGTATTTT. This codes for CASSKRAGPAGTDTQYF. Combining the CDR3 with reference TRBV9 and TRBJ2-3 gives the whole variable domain DSGVTQTPKHLITATGQRVTLRCSPRSGDLSVYWYQQSLDQGLQFLIQYYNGEERAKGNILERFSAQQFPDLHSELNLSSLELGDSALYFCASSKRAGPAGTDTQYFGPGTRLTVL.

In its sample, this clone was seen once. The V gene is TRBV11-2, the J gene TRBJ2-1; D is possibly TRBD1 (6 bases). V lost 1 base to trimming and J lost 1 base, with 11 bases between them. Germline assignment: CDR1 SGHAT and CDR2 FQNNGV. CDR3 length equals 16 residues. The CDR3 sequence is CASSLVTGWSYNEQFF. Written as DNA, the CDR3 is TGTGCCAGCAGCTTAGTTACAGGGTGGTCCTACAATGAGCAGTTCTTC.

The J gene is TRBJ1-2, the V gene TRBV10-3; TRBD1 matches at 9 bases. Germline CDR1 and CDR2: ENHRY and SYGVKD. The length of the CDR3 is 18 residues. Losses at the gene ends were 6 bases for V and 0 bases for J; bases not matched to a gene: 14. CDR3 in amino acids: CAISTPWTGAPSNYGYTF. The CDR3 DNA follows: TGTGCCATCAGCACCCCTTGGACAGGGGCCCCCTCTAACTATGGCTACACCTTC.

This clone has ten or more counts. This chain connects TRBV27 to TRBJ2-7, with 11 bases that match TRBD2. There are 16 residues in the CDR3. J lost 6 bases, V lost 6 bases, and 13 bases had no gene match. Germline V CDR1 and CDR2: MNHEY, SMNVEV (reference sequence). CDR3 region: CASRAGLAGGKGEQYF. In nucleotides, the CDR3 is TGTGCCAGCAGAGCTGGGCTAGCGGGAGGTAAGGGCGAGCAGTACTTC.

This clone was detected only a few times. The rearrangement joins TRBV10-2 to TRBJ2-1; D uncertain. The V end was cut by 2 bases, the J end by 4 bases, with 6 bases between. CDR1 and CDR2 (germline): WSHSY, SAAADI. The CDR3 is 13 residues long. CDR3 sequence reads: CASSEPVYNEQFF. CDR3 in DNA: TGCGCCAGCAGTGAGCCGGTATACAATGAGCAGTTCTTC.

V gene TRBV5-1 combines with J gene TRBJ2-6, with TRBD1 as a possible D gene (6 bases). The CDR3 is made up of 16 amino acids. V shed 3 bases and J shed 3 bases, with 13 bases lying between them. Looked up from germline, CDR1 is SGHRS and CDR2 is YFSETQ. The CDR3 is CASSSTGWGGANVLTF. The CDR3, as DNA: TGCGCCAGCAGCTCTACAGGGTGGGGTGGGGCCAACGTCCTGACTTTC.

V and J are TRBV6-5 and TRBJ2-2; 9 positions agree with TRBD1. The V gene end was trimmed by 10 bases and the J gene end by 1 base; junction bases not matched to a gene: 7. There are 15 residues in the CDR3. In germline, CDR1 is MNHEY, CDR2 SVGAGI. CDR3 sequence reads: CAIRGQGVNTGELFF. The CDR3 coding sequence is TGTGCCATTAGGGGACAGGGTGTGAACACCGGGGAGCTGTTTTTT.

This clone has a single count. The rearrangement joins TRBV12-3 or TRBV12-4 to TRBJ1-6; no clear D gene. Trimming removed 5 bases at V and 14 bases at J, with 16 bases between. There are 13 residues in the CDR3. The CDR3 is CASSLKVGEALHF. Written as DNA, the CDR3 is TGTGCCAGCAGTCTAAAAGTCGGGGAGGCCCTCCACTTT.

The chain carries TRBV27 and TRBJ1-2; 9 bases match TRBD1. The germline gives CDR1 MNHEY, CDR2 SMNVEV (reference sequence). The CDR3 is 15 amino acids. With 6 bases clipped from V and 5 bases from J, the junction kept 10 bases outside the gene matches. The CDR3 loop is CASRPTGGFGYGYTF. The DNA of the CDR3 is TGTGCCAGCAGGCCCACAGGGGGCTTTGGGTATGGCTACACCTTC.

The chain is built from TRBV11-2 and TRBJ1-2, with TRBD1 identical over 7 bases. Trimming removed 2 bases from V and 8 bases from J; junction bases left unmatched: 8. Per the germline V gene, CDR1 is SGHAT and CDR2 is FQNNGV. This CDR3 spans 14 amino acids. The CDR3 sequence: CASSLLGGARGYTF. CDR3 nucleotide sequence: TGTGCCAGCAGCTTACTAGGGGGCGCTCGGGGCTACACCTTC.

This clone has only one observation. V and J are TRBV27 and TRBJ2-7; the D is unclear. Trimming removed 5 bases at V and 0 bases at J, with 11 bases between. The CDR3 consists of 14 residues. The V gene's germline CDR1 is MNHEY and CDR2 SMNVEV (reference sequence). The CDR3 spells CASSERQDSYEQYF. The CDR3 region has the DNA TGTGCCAGCAGTGAAAGGCAGGACTCCTACGAGCAGTACTTC.

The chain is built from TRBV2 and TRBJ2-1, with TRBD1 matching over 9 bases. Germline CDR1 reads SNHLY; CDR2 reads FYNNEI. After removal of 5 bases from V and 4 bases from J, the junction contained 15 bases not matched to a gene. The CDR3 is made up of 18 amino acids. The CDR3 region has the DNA TGTGCCAGCAGTTGGGACAGGGTTGGTTCCCACATTTACAATGAGCAGTTCTTC. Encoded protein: CASSWDRVGSHIYNEQFF.

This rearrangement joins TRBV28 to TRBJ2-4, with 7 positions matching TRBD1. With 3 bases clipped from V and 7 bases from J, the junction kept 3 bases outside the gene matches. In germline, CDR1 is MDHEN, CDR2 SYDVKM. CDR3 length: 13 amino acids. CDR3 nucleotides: TGTGCCAGCAGTTTTGGGACAGTGAACATTCAGTACTTC. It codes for CASSFGTVNIQYF.

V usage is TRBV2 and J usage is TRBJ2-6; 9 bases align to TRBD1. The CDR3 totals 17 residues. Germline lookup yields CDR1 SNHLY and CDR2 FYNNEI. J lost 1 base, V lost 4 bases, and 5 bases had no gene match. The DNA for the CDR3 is TGTGCCAGCAGTGGGGACAGGGAACCGTCTGGGGCCAACGTCCTGACTTTC. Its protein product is CASSGDREPSGANVLTF. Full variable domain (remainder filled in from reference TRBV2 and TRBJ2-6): EPEVTQTPSHQVTQMGQEVILRCVPISNHLYFYWYRQILGQKVEFLVSFYNNEISEKSEIFDDQFSVERPDGSNFTLKIRSTKLEDSAMYFCASSGDREPSGANVLTFGAGSRLTVL.

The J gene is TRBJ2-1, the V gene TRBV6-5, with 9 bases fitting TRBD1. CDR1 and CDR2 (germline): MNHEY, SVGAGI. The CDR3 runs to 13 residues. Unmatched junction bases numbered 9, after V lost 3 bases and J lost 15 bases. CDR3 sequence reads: CASSYSPGQGRFF. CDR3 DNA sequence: TGTGCCAGCAGTTATTCACCGGGACAGGGACGGTTCTTC.

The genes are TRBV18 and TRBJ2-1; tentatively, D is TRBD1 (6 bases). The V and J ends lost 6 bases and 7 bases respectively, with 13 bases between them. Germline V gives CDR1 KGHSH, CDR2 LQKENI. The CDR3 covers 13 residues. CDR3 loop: CASSQSRGNEQFF. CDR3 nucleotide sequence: TGTGCCAGCTCGCAGAGTAGGGGGAATGAGCAGTTCTTC.

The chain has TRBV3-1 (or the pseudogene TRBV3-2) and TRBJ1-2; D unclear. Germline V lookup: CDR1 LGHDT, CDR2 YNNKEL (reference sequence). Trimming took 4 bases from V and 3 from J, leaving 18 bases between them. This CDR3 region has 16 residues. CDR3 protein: CASSPDSTRSDYGYTF. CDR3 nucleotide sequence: TGTGCCAGCAGCCCCGACTCAACGAGGTCGGACTATGGCTACACCTTC.

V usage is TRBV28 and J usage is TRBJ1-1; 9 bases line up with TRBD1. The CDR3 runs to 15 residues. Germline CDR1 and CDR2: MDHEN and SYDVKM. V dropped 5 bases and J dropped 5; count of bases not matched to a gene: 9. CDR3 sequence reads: CASSVLLTGGTEAFF. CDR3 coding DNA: TGTGCCAGCAGTGTGCTATTGACAGGGGGGACTGAAGCTTTCTTT.